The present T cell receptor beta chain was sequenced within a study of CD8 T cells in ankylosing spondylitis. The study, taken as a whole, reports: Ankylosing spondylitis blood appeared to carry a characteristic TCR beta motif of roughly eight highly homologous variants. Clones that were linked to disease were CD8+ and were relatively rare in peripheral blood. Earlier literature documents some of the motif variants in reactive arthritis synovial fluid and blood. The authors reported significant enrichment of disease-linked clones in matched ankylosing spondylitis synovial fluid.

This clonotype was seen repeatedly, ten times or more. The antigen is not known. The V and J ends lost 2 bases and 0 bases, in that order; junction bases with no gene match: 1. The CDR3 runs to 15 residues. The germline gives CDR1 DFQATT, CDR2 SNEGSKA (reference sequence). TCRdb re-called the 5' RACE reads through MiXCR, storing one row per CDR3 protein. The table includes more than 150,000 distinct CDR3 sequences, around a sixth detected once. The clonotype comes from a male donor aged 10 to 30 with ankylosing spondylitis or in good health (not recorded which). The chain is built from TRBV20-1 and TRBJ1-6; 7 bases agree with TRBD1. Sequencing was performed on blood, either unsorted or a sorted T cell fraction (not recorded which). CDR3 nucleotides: TGCAGTGCTAGAAGGGACAGCTCCTATAATTCACCCCTCCACTTT. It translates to CSARRDSSYNSPLHF.